Following are 20 T cell receptor beta chains from one sample sequenced in a study of T cell responses to AZD1222 COVID-19 vaccine. Using immunoSEQ multiplex PCR, the repertoire was profiled, and TCRdb retains in-frame clones only, with some absent. The sample lists 100,000 or so clones; approximately 88% were seen once. The specimen comprised peripheral blood, sampled on day 0 of AZD1222 vaccination. The receptors stem from an adult in good health.

This clone was recorded once. CDR3 in amino acids: CASSQDTGQGSTFF. CDR3 in DNA: TGTGCCAGCAGCCAAGATACAGGGCAGGGCTCGACTTTCTTT. The rearrangement links TRBV3-1 (or the pseudogene TRBV3-2) to TRBJ1-1; a possible D gene is TRBD1 (6 bases). Per germline, CDR1 LGHDT and CDR2 YNNKEL (reference sequence). Trimming removed 0 bases from V and 12 bases from J, with 17 bases in between. This CDR3 region has 14 residues.

The chain links TRBV12-5 to TRBJ1-5; TRBD1 matches 9 bases. V lost 1 base to trimming and J lost 5 bases; unmatched junction nucleotides: 3. The CDR3 runs to 15 residues. CDR1 is LGHNT, CDR2 FRNRAP, per germline. This CDR3 reads CASGLGQGDYQPQHF. Here the CDR3 DNA reads TGTGCTAGTGGTTTGGGACAGGGGGATTATCAGCCCCAGCATTTT.

This sequence joins TRBV25-1 and TRBJ1-4; D is unresolved. The germline V gene has CDR1 MGHDK and CDR2 SYGVNS. The V end lost 3 bases, the J end lost 8 bases, and 10 bases lay between the germline ends. CDR3 size: 13 residues. The DNA for the CDR3 is TGTGCCAGCAGTGACAGCCGCGGGGAAAAACTGTTTTTT. Its protein product is CASSDSRGEKLFF.

The rearrangement links TRBV30 to TRBJ2-7; D gene unclear. Trimming stripped 4 bases from V and 3 bases from J, with 7 bases between. Germline V lookup: CDR1 GTSNPN, CDR2 SVGIG (reference sequence). The CDR3 runs to 11 residues. DNA of the CDR3: TGTGCCTGGATGGTAGGCTACGAGCAGTACTTC. Translated, it gives CAWMVGYEQYF.

The chain joins TRBV7-9 to TRBJ1-1, with a possible D match to TRBD1 (5 bases). There are 15 residues in the CDR3. With 6 bases removed from V and 3 bases from J, the gap between germline ends came to 17 bases. The V gene's germline CDR1 is SEHNR and CDR2 FQNEAQ (reference sequence). The CDR3 region has the DNA TGTGCCAGCAGTCAGAACCGGGACCCGGACACTGAAGCTTTCTTT. Its translation is CASSQNRDPDTEAFF. Together with reference TRBV7-9 and TRBJ1-1, the CDR3 gives the full variable domain: DTGVSQNPRHKITKRGQNVTFRCDPISEHNRLYWYRQTLGQGPEFLTYFQNEAQLEKSRLLSDRFSAERPKGSFSTLEIQRTEQGDSAMYLCASSQNRDPDTEAFFGQGTRLTVV.

The chain employs TRBV24-1 and TRBJ2-1; a possible D gene is TRBD2 (5 bases). The CDR3 spans 13 residues. The V end lost 5 bases, the J end lost 5 bases, and 9 bases lay between the germline ends. Germline V lookup: CDR1 KGHDR, CDR2 SFDVKD. CDR3 coding DNA: TGTGCCACCAGTGGTTTCGGGGACAATGAGCAGTTCTTC. Translated: CATSGFGDNEQFF.

The CDR3 protein is CASSPENSDEAFF. The CDR3 DNA follows: TGTGCCAGCAGTCCCGAGAATAGTGATGAAGCTTTCTTT. The V and J genes are TRBV2 and TRBJ1-1; no firm D call. CDR1 SNHLY and CDR2 FYNNEI come from the germline V gene. Trimming cost V 5 bases and J 7 bases, with 14 bases left between them. The CDR3 is 13 amino acids. The entire variable domain, with the rest obtained from reference TRBV2 and TRBJ1-1, is as follows: EPEVTQTPSHQVTQMGQEVILRCVPISNHLYFYWYRQILGQKVEFLVSFYNNEISEKSEIFDDQFSVERPDGSNFTLKIRSTKLEDSAMYFCASSPENSDEAFFGQGTRLTVV.

Only one count was recorded for this clone. The chain links TRBV2 to TRBJ1-4; 7 bases line up with TRBD1. Germline lookup yields CDR1 SNHLY and CDR2 FYNNEI. This CDR3 has 14 amino acids. With 5 bases clipped from V and 8 bases from J, the junction kept 8 bases outside the gene matches. CDR3 amino acids: CASSPGQEGEKLFF. CDR3 DNA sequence: TGTGCCAGCAGTCCCGGACAGGAGGGGGAAAAACTGTTTTTT.

This chain links TRBV4-2 with TRBJ2-7, with D unclear. The germline CDR1 and CDR2 sequences are LGHNA and YNFKEQ. The length of the CDR3 is 11 residues. The germline V and J ends were trimmed by 3 bases and 3 bases, with 3 bases remaining between them. This CDR3 reads CASSHNYEQYF. In DNA form, the CDR3 reads TGTGCCAGCAGCCATAACTACGAGCAGTACTTC.

The gene calls are TRBV10-3 and TRBJ1-1; the D gene is possibly TRBD1 (6 bases). This CDR3 has 12 residues. Germline CDR1 and CDR2: ENHRY and SYGVKD. Trimming stripped 2 bases from V and 5 bases from J, with 6 bases between. The CDR3 nucleotides are TGTGCCATCAGTGAGAGGGGGACTGAAGCTTTCTTT. Its translation is CAISERGTEAFF.

A single count supports this clone. Here the CDR3 DNA reads TGTGCCACCAGCAGAGAGTCTAGCGGATCATACGAGCAGTACTTC. It is translated as CATSRESSGSYEQYF. The V gene is TRBV15, the J gene TRBJ2-7; TRBD2 agrees at 7 bases. Germline V gene data show CDR1 as LNHNV and CDR2 as YYDKDF (reference sequence). The CDR3 runs 15 residues. The V and J ends lost 0 bases and 4 bases, in that order; junction bases with no gene match: 6.

The chain has TRBV4-1 and TRBJ1-1; 7 bases agree with TRBD1. The CDR3 is 17 amino acids. V dropped 4 bases and J dropped 3; count of bases not matched to a gene: 14. Germline V gives CDR1 MGHRA, CDR2 YSYEKL. The CDR3 nucleotides read TGCGCCAGCAGCCCCGAGGTAGAGGGGGCGGGGGACACTGAAGCTTTCTTT. This encodes CASSPEVEGAGDTEAFF.

Only one count was recorded for this clone. The CDR3 nucleotides read TGTGCCGGAAGGGACAGGGCGGTGTATGGCTACACCTTC. This sequence encodes CAGRDRAVYGYTF. J is TRBJ1-2 and V is TRBV2, with 9 bases that match TRBD1. This CDR3 is 13 amino acids long. The J segment lost 5 bases and the V segment lost 11 bases, leaving 9 bases of the junction unmatched. Germline V gene sequence: CDR1 SNHLY, CDR2 FYNNEI.

The chain carries TRBV19 and TRBJ1-4; TRBD1 is a possible D gene (5 bases). Trimming shortened V by 5 bases and J by 0 bases, and 10 bases separated the two germline ends. The CDR3 sequence is 15 residues long. Germline CDR1 and CDR2: LNHDA and SQIVND (reference sequence). CDR3 sequence (DNA): TGTGCCAGTAGTGACCAGGGCGCAACTAATGAAAAACTGTTTTTT. Translating it yields CASSDQGATNEKLFF.

This rearrangement joins TRBV24-1 to TRBJ2-2; D may be TRBD2 (5 bases). Germline V gives CDR1 KGHDR, CDR2 SFDVKD. V was cut by 3 bases and J by 8 bases, with 15 bases left in between. CDR3 length: 15 residues. The DNA for the CDR3 is TGTGCCACCAGTGATCGGACTGTACCGACAGGGGAGCTGTTTTTT. This codes for CATSDRTVPTGELFF.

The chain combines TRBV19 with TRBJ1-6; 8 positions match TRBD1. V lost 5 bases and J lost 9; bases outside the gene matches: 6. The CDR3 runs to 14 residues. Germline V gene data show CDR1 as LNHDA and CDR2 as SQIVND (reference sequence). The CDR3: CASSGTGGGSPLHF. CDR3 coding DNA: TGTGCCAGTAGTGGGACAGGCGGGGGTTCACCCCTCCACTTT.

This CDR3 is CASSINGNQPQHF. CDR3 bases: TGTGCCAGCAGTATAAACGGCAATCAGCCCCAGCATTTT. The chain is built from TRBV27 and TRBJ1-5; D gene ambiguous. CDR1 is MNHEY and CDR2 is SMNVEV in the germline V gene (reference sequence). The CDR3 is made up of 13 amino acids. V lost 5 bases to trimming and J lost 2 bases, with 7 bases between them.

The count of this clone is one. This chain connects TRBV7-2 to TRBJ1-2, with no clear D. The CDR3 consists of 13 residues. In germline, CDR1 is SGHTA, CDR2 FQGNSA. The germline V and J ends were trimmed by 4 bases and 7 bases, with 13 bases remaining between them. CDR3 sequence reads: CASSSDLAAGYTF. The CDR3 nucleotides read TGTGCCAGCAGCTCCGATTTGGCGGCTGGCTACACCTTC.

The J gene is TRBJ2-7, the V gene TRBV19; D possibly corresponds to TRBD2 (7 bases). Trimming left V 10 bases short and J 2 bases short, with 21 bases between. Germline assignment: CDR1 LNHDA and CDR2 SQIVND (reference sequence). The CDR3 spans 15 residues. The CDR3 DNA reads as TGTGCCACCCAGAAGGGGGGGTCCGTAACCTACGAGCAGTACTTC. Protein product: CATQKGGSVTYEQYF.

This sequence joins TRBV9 and TRBJ2-7; TRBD2 matches at 11 bases. The J segment lost 3 bases and the V segment lost 5 bases, leaving 7 bases of the junction unmatched. The CDR3 loop spans 15 amino acids. Germline CDR1 SGDLS, CDR2 YYNGEE. The CDR3 spells CASRVPGLADYEQYF. The CDR3, as DNA: TGTGCCAGCAGAGTACCGGGACTAGCGGACTACGAGCAGTACTTC.